Listed below are T cell receptor beta chains from one sample, sequenced in a study of radiotherapy plus CTLA-4 blockade in lung cancer. The table came from immunoSEQ multiplex PCR; TCRdb's copy has only in-frame clones and leaves some out. The top ten clones hold 2.5% to 4% of a sample with under 55,000 clones, approximately 79% of them seen once. The sequences come from peripheral blood, collected from a patient treated with radiotherapy plus ipilimumab. The receptors were gathered from a human donor with non-small cell lung cancer who had a partial response to radiotherapy plus ipilimumab. CDR3s include the opening cysteine and the closing phenylalanine or tryptophan. The D gene is left open where the match is weak. Clone size is stated in some rows and not others, as once, few, many or a class when expanded.

j_gene | abundance | d_gene | v_gene | CDR3aa | CDR3nt
TRBJ2-1 | few | TRBD2 | TRBV4-1 | CASSQDGAGDEQFF | TGCGCCAGCAGCCAAGATGGGGCGGGGGATGAGCAGTTCTTC
TRBJ1-2 | few | TRBD1 | TRBV7-9 | CASSPTGEWGYTF | TGTGCCAGCAGCCCGACAGGGGAATGGGGCTACACCTTC
TRBJ1-1 | few | NA | TRBV19 | CASRQSSNTEAFF | TGTGCCAGCAGACAGAGTTCGAACACTGAAGCTTTCTTT
TRBJ1-6 | NA | NA | TRBV15 | CATSRDNTGTSSPLHF | TGTGCCACCAGCAGAGACAACACAGGGACTAGTTCACCCCTCCACTTT
TRBJ2-7 | NA | NA | TRBV7-6 | CASSSQEGPYEQYF | TGTGCCAGCAGCTCCCAGGAGGGGCCCTACGAGCAGTACTTC
TRBJ2-5 | NA | NA | TRBV5-1 | CASSTLGLEQETQYF | TGCGCCAGCAGCACCTTAGGACTGGAACAAGAGACCCAGTACTTC
TRBJ2-3 | few | TRBD2 | TRBV6-5 | CASTPHGGGAYTQYF | TGTGCCAGCACCCCCCACGGCGGGGGGGCCTATACGCAGTATTTT
TRBJ2-3 | NA | NA | TRBV9 | CASAGEGGTDTQYF | TGTGCCAGCGCTGGCGAGGGGGGGACAGATACGCAGTATTTT
TRBJ2-7 | NA | TRBD2 | TRBV7-2 | CASSVISGGADEQYF | TGTGCCAGCAGCGTTATTAGCGGGGGGGCAGACGAGCAGTACTTC
TRBJ2-4 | NA | TRBD1 | TRBV18 | CASSPRDRVAKNIQYF | TGTGCCAGCTCACCCCGGGACAGGGTAGCCAAAAACATTCAGTACTTC
TRBJ1-5 | NA | TRBD1 | TRBV6-1 | CASAEGQGWLQPQHF | TGTGCCAGCGCGGAGGGACAGGGCTGGCTTCAGCCCCAGCATTTT
TRBJ1-1 | NA | TRBD1 | TRBV7-8 | CASSSTGGRFTEAFF | TGTGCCAGCAGCTCTACAGGGGGCCGTTTCACTGAAGCTTTCTTT
TRBJ1-2 | NA | NA | TRBV29-1 | CSVESTLNYGFTF | TGCAGCGTTGAGAGTACCCTTAACTATGGCTTCACCTTC
TRBJ2-1 | few | TRBD1 | TRBV9 | CASSAGGESYNEQFF | TGTGCCAGCAGCGCAGGGGGCGAGTCCTACAATGAGCAGTTCTTC
TRBJ2-1 | NA | TRBD2 | TRBV5-1 | CASSLATAGVNEQFF | TGCGCCAGCAGCTTGGCCACGGCGGGGGTGAATGAGCAGTTCTTC
TRBJ1-2 | NA | TRBD1 | TRBV19 | CASSPPGQGEGYTF | TGTGCCAGTAGTCCCCCGGGACAGGGGGAAGGCTACACCTTC
TRBJ2-1 | few | NA | TRBV5-1 | CASSLGRKTDSSYNEQFF | TGCGCCAGCAGCTTGGGAAGGAAGACAGACAGCTCCTACAATGAGCAGTTCTTC
TRBJ1-3 | NA | TRBD1 | TRBV28 | CASSLSGGSGNTIYF | TGTGCCAGCAGTTTATCAGGGGGTTCTGGAAACACCATATATTTT
TRBJ2-2 | NA | TRBD1 | TRBV10-3 | CAITPGQGDGELFF | TGTGCCATCACCCCGGGACAGGGCGACGGGGAGCTGTTTTTT
TRBJ1-1 | once | TRBD1 | TRBV5-4 | CASSLRQGAHTEAFF | TGTGCCAGCAGCTTGAGGCAGGGGGCCCATACTGAAGCTTTCTTT
TRBJ1-1 | few | TRBD1 | TRBV6-5 | CASNDPGQGKTEAFF | TGTGCCAGCAATGATCCGGGACAGGGTAAAACTGAAGCTTTCTTT
TRBJ1-4 | NA | NA | TRBV7-8 | CASSLATATNEKLFF | TGTGCCAGCAGCTTAGCGACAGCAACTAATGAAAAACTGTTTTTT
TRBJ1-3 | once | NA | TRBV5-1 | CASSLGVTGSGNTIYF | TGCGCCAGCAGCTTGGGGGTAACGGGCTCTGGAAACACCATATATTTT
TRBJ1-1 | NA | NA | TRBV27 | CASRNRARTEAFF | TGTGCCAGCAGAAACAGGGCGAGGACTGAAGCTTTCTTT
TRBJ1-5 | NA | NA | TRBV6-5 | CASSYGGFGQPQHF | TGTGCCAGCAGTTACGGGGGGTTCGGTCAGCCCCAGCATTTT
TRBJ2-2 | once | NA | TRBV4-2 | CASSVDTGELFF | TGTGCCAGCTCCGTCGACACCGGGGAGCTGTTTTTT
TRBJ2-2 | NA | TRBD1 | TRBV9 | CASSGTATEAGELFF | TGTGCCAGCAGTGGGACAGCTACTGAGGCCGGGGAGCTGTTTTTT
TRBJ2-5 | NA | NA | TRBV2 | CASSGSSQETQYF | TGTGCCAGCAGTGGGTCCAGCCAAGAGACCCAGTACTTC
TRBJ1-1 | NA | TRBD1 | TRBV2 | CATRSTGGDTEAFF | TGTGCCACTAGATCTACAGGGGGGGACACTGAAGCTTTCTTT